The 18 T cell receptor beta chains below were found in one sample sequenced in a study of PD-1 blockade in classical Hodgkin lymphoma. Produced via immunoSEQ multiplex PCR; TCRdb's table is partial and in-frame only. The sample has fewer than 35,000 clones; roughly 90% are singletons. Stated time point: newly diagnosed, previously untreated cHL patient sample. Material for sequencing was peripheral blood mononuclear cells (PBMCs). The receptors shown here come from a human donor with classical Hodgkin lymphoma.

This clone was recorded once. The chain uses TRBV10-3 and TRBJ1-2; 11 nucleotides line up with TRBD1. The CDR3 has 12 residues. The germline V gene has CDR1 ENHRY and CDR2 SYGVKD. Germline trimming cut 6 bases from V and 7 bases from J; bases unmatched to any gene: 1. The CDR3 DNA follows: TGTGCCATCAGGGGGACAGGGGGTGGCTACACCTTC. Its protein product is CAIRGTGGGYTF.

The chain is built from TRBV6-4 and TRBJ2-7, with 15 bases lining up with TRBD2. This CDR3 is built from 19 residues. With V trimmed by 3 bases and J by 6 bases, 15 bases remained unmatched. Germline values: CDR1 MRHNA, CDR2 SNTAGT. CDR3: CASSDPGLAGGPQRCEQYF. For the CDR3, the DNA is TGTGCCAGCAGTGATCCCGGACTAGCGGGAGGGCCCCAGCGCTGCGAGCAGTACTTC.

The chain is built from TRBV7-2 and TRBJ2-1; TRBD2 matches 13 bases. Per germline, CDR1 SGHTA and CDR2 FQGNSA. Unmatched junction bases numbered 8, after V lost 4 bases and J lost 5 bases. This CDR3 is built from 17 residues. The CDR3: CASSSTSGRETHNEQFF. Here the CDR3 DNA reads TGTGCCAGCAGCTCAACTAGCGGGAGGGAGACACACAATGAGCAGTTCTTC.

The CDR3 region is CASSAVAVRPYNEQFF. In nucleotides, the CDR3 is TGTGCCAGCAGCGCCGTAGCGGTACGCCCCTACAATGAGCAGTTCTTC. The chain has TRBV27 and TRBJ2-1; maybe TRBD2 (6 bases). Germline CDR1 reads MNHEY; CDR2 reads SMNVEV (reference sequence). The CDR3 extends over 16 amino acids. The V gene lost 6 bases and the J gene lost 2 bases, with 17 bases spanning the gap.

DNA for the CDR3: TGTGCCAGCAGTGAATTGGGACTAAGCTACAATGAGCAGTTCTTC. This codes for CASSELGLSYNEQFF. The chain employs TRBV2 and TRBJ2-1; 7 bases are shared with TRBD2. Trimming removed 2 bases from V and 3 bases from J; junction bases left unmatched: 4. Germline loops: CDR1 SNHLY, CDR2 FYNNEI. The CDR3 extends over 15 amino acids.

Concerning this clone: An end of the junction differs from the germline gene, which may be a read error. This rearrangement joins TRBV30 to TRBJ1-2; D is uncertain. The CDR3 is 13 amino acids. The germline V gene encodes CDR1 GTSNPN and CDR2 SVGIG (reference sequence). The CDR3 bases are TGTGCCTGGGGCTACTCGGGATCCTATGGCTACGCCTTC. This codes for CAWGYSGSYGYAF.

The chain links TRBV25-1 to TRBJ2-3; tentatively, D is TRBD1 (5 bases). The germline V and J ends were trimmed by 1 base and 2 bases, with 13 bases remaining between them. The CDR3 contains 16 residues. From germline, CDR1 is MGHDK and CDR2 SYGVNS. The CDR3 loop reads CASSEWAGKTTDTQYF. CDR3 DNA: TGTGCCAGCAGTGAATGGGCAGGGAAGACCACAGATACGCAGTATTTT.

This chain joins TRBV10-3 and TRBJ2-1; 9 bases are shared with TRBD2. The germline V gene has CDR1 ENHRY and CDR2 SYGVKD. Trimming removed 2 bases from V and 6 bases from J; junction bases left unmatched: 5. The CDR3 has 15 residues. The DNA for the CDR3 is TGTGCCATCAGTGAGACGGCTAGCGGGACCAATGAGCAGTTCTTC. Amino acids: CAISETASGTNEQFF.

The chain uses TRBV4-3 and TRBJ2-7, with D perhaps assigned TRBD1 or TRBD2 (5 bases each). Germline lookup yields CDR1 LGHNA and CDR2 YSLEER. The CDR3 is 16 amino acids. V lost 0 bases and J lost 3, with 15 bases in between. The chain's CDR3 is CASSQEWERGDYEQYF. The CDR3 region has the DNA TGCGCCAGCAGCCAAGAGTGGGAGAGAGGGGACTACGAGCAGTACTTC.

V is TRBV6-1 and J is TRBJ1-2; D might be TRBD1 (5 bases). Germline lookup yields CDR1 MNHNS and CDR2 SASEGT. This CDR3 contains 13 residues. The germline V and J ends were trimmed by 6 bases and 3 bases, with 11 bases remaining between them. The CDR3 spells CASRVQGDYGYTF. The CDR3 DNA sequence: TGTGCCAGCAGGGTCCAGGGAGACTATGGCTACACCTTC.

The J gene is TRBJ2-7, the V gene TRBV5-7, with a possible D match to TRBD2 (6 bases). TRBV5-7 is sorted into the ORF group, with uncertain function. The V end was cut by 4 bases, the J end by 2 bases, with 16 bases between. The CDR3 covers 15 residues. CDR3 in amino acids: CASSPTGSVTYEQYF. CDR3 DNA: TGTGCCAGCAGCCCCACCGGGAGCGTAACCTACGAGCAGTACTTC.

The V call is TRBV28, the J call TRBJ1-2; D is ambiguous. The V end was cut by 1 base, the J end by 3 bases, with 15 bases between. The CDR3 sequence is 16 residues long. CDR1 is MDHEN and CDR2 is SYDVKM in the germline V gene. The CDR3 is CASSLFGYRRYYGYTF. CDR3 bases: TGTGCCAGCAGTTTATTCGGGTACCGTAGGTACTATGGCTACACCTTC.

V gene TRBV4-3 combines with J gene TRBJ2-3, with 12 positions matching TRBD2. CDR1 and CDR2 (germline): LGHNA, YSLEER. The CDR3 loop spans 15 amino acids. J was trimmed by 6 bases and V by 1 base; bases with no gene match: 2. For the CDR3, the DNA is TGCGCCAGCAGCCAAGGTCTAGCGGGAGGGGATACGCAGTATTTT. It encodes CASSQGLAGGDTQYF.

This clone was detected only once. The CDR3 nucleotides are TGTGCCAGCAGTGAGATACAGGGGGCTCATGAGCAGTTCTTC. It specifies CASSEIQGAHEQFF. This chain uses TRBV2 with TRBJ2-1, with 9 bases matching TRBD1. Germline CDR1 and CDR2: SNHLY and FYNNEI. The CDR3 contains 14 residues. V shed 3 bases and J 8 bases; nucleotides not matched to a gene: 5.

The chain links TRBV15 to TRBJ1-5; D call uncertain. Germline V CDR1 and CDR2: LNHNV, YYDKDF (reference sequence). The CDR3 consists of 14 residues. Trimming pared 7 bases from V and 5 bases from J, leaving 15 bases between. The DNA of the CDR3 is TGTGCCACCAACCATAATAACGGGGATCAGCCCCAGCATTTT. Translation: CATNHNNGDQPQHF. The full variable domain, with the rest looked up from reference TRBV15 and TRBJ1-5, is DAMVIQNPRYQVTQFGKPVTLSCSQTLNHNVMYWYQQKSSQAPKLLFHYYDKDFNNEADTPDNFQSRRPNTSFCFLDIRSPGLGDTAMYLCATNHNNGDQPQHFGDGTRLSIL.

This clone was observed a few times. This chain joins TRBV9 and TRBJ2-3; 14 bases match TRBD2. J was trimmed by 6 bases and V by 4 bases; bases with no gene match: 10. This CDR3 contains 17 residues. Germline V gene data show CDR1 as SGDLS and CDR2 as YYNGEE. The CDR3: CASSPRTSGRLGDTQYF. Written as DNA, the CDR3 is TGTGCCAGCAGCCCTCGGACTAGCGGGAGGTTAGGGGATACGCAGTATTTT.

The chain couples TRBV29-1 to TRBJ1-1; no clear D gene. Between the trimmed V and J ends, which lost 7 bases and 1 base, there was a span of 13 bases. CDR1 SQVTM and CDR2 ANQGSEA come from the germline V gene. The CDR3 runs to 13 residues. CDR3 sequence (DNA): TGCAGCGGGAAACCTACAGCGAACACTGAAGCTTTCTTT. Its protein product is CSGKPTANTEAFF. The full variable domain, in which reference TRBV29-1 and TRBJ1-1 provide the parts outside the CDR3, is SAVISQKPSRDICQRGTSLTIQCQVDSQVTMMFWYRQQPGQSLTLIATANQGSEATYESGFVIDKFPISRPNLTFSTLTVSNMSPEDSSIYLCSGKPTANTEAFFGQGTRLTVV.

There are a few counts of this clone. The genes are TRBV30 and TRBJ2-3; 10 bases are shared with TRBD1. CDR3 length: 16 residues. Germline V gene data show CDR1 as GTSNPN and CDR2 as SVGIG (reference sequence). V was clipped by 4 bases and J by 4 bases; unmatched bases: 11. CDR3: CAWNPGTGVFADTQYF. DNA for the CDR3: TGTGCCTGGAACCCCGGGACAGGGGTTTTCGCAGATACGCAGTATTTT.